This entry concerns a single T cell receptor (beta chain). The antigen is undetermined. Sequencing was performed with immunoSEQ multiplex PCR; in TCRdb, only in-frame clones are kept and a portion is missing. The table has fewer than 400,000 clones, about nine tenths seen once. This sample is drawn from a study of cytomegalovirus exposure and HLA in healthy donors. Broader study findings: Despite most TCR sequences being rare, some public TCRs occurred in many donors.

Germline CDR1 is MNHEY and CDR2 is SVGAGI. The CDR3 runs to 15 residues. V trimming: 6 bases; J trimming: 8 bases; junction bases outside the gene matches: 13. The donors were members of the roughly 120-subject validation cohort (separate from the approximately 670-subject first cohort). This chain connects TRBV6-5 to TRBJ2-1, with 7 bases that match TRBD2. Sequenced: PBMCs. The source is a young woman in good health and CMV-seronegative. CDR3 DNA sequence: TGTGCCAGCAGCCCCAACGGGGGGTTCGGTTATGAGCAGTTCTTC. It specifies CASSPNGGFGYEQFF.